The rows below give T cell receptor beta chains drawn from one sample of a study of identical twins. Each CDR3 protein is one row after TCRdb ran MiXCR on the 5' RACE reads. In the table there are about 530,000 distinct CDR3 sequences, over 12% of which are singletons. Another study also made use of these data, one on yellow fever vaccine responses in identical twins.

The sequenced sample was CD4+ T cells sorted from blood. These receptors originate from a woman between 18 and 30 years old in good health. CDR3s include the opening cysteine and the closing phenylalanine or tryptophan. Fields, in order: D gene, J gene, clone size, V gene, CDR3 protein, CDR3 DNA. The D gene is left open where the match is weak. Expanded clones are given a class, and other clones once, few, many or no size at all.

-	TRBJ1-5	few	TRBV12-3/TRBV12-4	CASSLDRRGNQPQHF	TGTGCCAGCAGTTTAGACCGGAGAGGCAATCAGCCCCAGCATTTT
-	TRBJ2-5	-	TRBV7-9	CASSLAGQHGETQYF	TGTGCCAGCAGCTTAGCGGGGCAGCACGGAGAGACCCAGTACTTC
TRBD2	TRBJ2-1	-	TRBV4-2	CASSQGLEGGNEQFF	TGTGCCAGCAGCCAGGGACTAGAGGGTGGTAATGAGCAGTTCTTC
-	TRBJ2-2	-	TRBV12-3/TRBV12-4	CAIRRVTGELFF	TGTGCCATCAGAAGGGTTACCGGGGAGCTGTTTTTT
-	TRBJ1-5	few	TRBV6-1	CASRDRTPPGSNQPQHF	TGTGCCAGCAGAGACCGGACTCCCCCGGGGAGCAATCAGCCCCAGCATTTT
TRBD2	TRBJ2-1	many	TRBV5-1	CASSSVDQVAGDFEQFF	TGCGCCAGCAGCTCGGTAGACCAGGTAGCGGGAGATTTTGAGCAGTTCTTC
-	TRBJ1-4	few	TRBV5-1	CASSLQMGTNEKLFF	TGCGCCAGCAGCTTGCAGATGGGTACTAATGAAAAACTGTTTTTT
-	TRBJ2-3	-	TRBV20-1	CSARVGSTDTQYF	TGCAGTGCTAGAGTGGGGAGCACAGATACGCAGTATTTT
-	TRBJ2-5	few	TRBV7-6	CATTLGPASLQETQYF	TGTGCCACCACCCTCGGGCCCGCAAGCCTACAAGAGACCCAGTACTTC
-	TRBJ2-3	-	TRBV11-2	CASRAVRGRRTDTQYF	TGTGCCAGCAGGGCCGTCAGGGGAAGACGCACAGATACGCAGTATTTT
TRBD2	TRBJ2-5	-	TRBV20-1	CSAKEIGRGALSGTQYF	TGCAGTGCTAAAGAGATAGGGCGGGGGGCCTTATCAGGTACCCAGTACTTC
TRBD2	TRBJ2-1	few	TRBV20-1	CSPSGGNGNEQFF	TGCAGCCCATCGGGAGGGAACGGCAATGAGCAGTTCTTC
-	TRBJ2-5	many	TRBV12-3/TRBV12-4	CASSRGWGPQETQYF	TGTGCCAGCAGCCGTGGTTGGGGCCCACAAGAGACCCAGTACTTC
TRBD1	TRBJ2-5	-	TRBV11-1	CASSHLVPRRGLIQETQYF	TGTGCCAGCAGCCACTTAGTACCCCGCAGGGGGCTCATCCAAGAGACCCAGTACTTC
TRBD2	TRBJ2-3	-	TRBV5-1	CASSLAGAGGSHSTDTQYF	TGCGCCAGCAGCTTGGCCGGTGCGGGAGGAAGCCACAGCACAGATACGCAGTATTTT